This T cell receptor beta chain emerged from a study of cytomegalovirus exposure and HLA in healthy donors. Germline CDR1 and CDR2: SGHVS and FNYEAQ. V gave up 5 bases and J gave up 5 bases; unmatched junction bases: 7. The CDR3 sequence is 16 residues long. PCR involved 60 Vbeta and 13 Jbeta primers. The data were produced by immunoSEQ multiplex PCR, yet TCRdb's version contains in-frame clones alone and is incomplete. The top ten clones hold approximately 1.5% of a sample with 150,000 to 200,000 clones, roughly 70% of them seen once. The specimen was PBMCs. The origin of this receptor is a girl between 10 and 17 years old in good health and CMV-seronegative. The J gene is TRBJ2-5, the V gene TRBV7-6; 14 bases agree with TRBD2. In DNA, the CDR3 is TGTGCCAGCAGCAGAGGGACTAGCGGGGGTATGGAGACCCAGTACTTC. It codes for CASSRGTSGGMETQYF. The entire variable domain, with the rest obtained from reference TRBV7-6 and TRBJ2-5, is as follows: GAGVSQSPRYKVTKRGQDVALRCDPISGHVSLYWYRQALGQGPEFLTYFNYEAQQDKSGLPNDRFSAERPEGSISTLTIQRTEQRDSAMYRCASSRGTSGGMETQYFGPGTRLLVL.